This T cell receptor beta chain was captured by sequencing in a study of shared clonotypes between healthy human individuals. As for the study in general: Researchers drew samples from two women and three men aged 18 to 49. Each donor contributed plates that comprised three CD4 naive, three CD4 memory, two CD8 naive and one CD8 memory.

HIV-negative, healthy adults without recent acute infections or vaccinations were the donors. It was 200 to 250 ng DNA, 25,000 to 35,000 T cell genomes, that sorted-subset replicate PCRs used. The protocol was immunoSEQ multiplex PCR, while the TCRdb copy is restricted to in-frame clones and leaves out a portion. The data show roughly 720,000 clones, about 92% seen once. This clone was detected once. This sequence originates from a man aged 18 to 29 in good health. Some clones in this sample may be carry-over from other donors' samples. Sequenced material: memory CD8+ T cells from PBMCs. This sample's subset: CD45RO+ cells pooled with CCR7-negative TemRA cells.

CDR3 nucleotides: TGTGCCATCAGTGATTCGTCCCGGGATGTGAACACTGAAGCTTTCTTT. Translated: CAISDSSRDVNTEAFF. This rearrangement joins TRBV10-3 to TRBJ1-1; D gene uncertain. This CDR3 region has 16 residues. Trimming removed 3 bases at V and 0 bases at J, with 14 bases between. Germline-derived CDR1 and CDR2 are ENHRY and SYGVKD.